This T cell receptor (beta chain) appears in the sequencing data of a study of cytomegalovirus exposure and HLA in healthy donors. Study summary: Most genotyped donors, 65% to 90% of 300 to 400, had Caucasian-associated genetic ancestry. Study results and caveats: The authors later linked a missense DCLRE1C variant to TCR beta V- and J-gene trimming. A few chains tied to CMV proved CMV antigen-specific in vitro. A later analysis appeared to link common viral pathogens to several of the most significant clusters.

This clone was seen a single time. Antigen: not known. The primer mix had 60 Vbeta and 13 Jbeta primers. Sequencing was performed with immunoSEQ multiplex PCR; in TCRdb, only in-frame clones are kept and a portion is missing. Of about 120,000 clones in the sample, roughly 69% were seen once. Germline-derived CDR1 and CDR2 are SGHVS and FQNEAQ. The CDR3 extends over 15 amino acids. Trimming shortened V by 5 bases and J by 5 bases, and 19 bases separated the two germline ends. The sequencing input was PBMCs. This clonotype was sampled from a woman in her thirties or forties in good health and CMV-seropositive. The V call is TRBV7-8, the J call TRBJ2-7, with a tentative D call TRBD1 (6 bases). In nucleotides, the CDR3 is TGTGCCAGCAGCCGATGGACAGACACTAGGAACGAGCAGTACTTC. Protein: CASSRWTDTRNEQYF.